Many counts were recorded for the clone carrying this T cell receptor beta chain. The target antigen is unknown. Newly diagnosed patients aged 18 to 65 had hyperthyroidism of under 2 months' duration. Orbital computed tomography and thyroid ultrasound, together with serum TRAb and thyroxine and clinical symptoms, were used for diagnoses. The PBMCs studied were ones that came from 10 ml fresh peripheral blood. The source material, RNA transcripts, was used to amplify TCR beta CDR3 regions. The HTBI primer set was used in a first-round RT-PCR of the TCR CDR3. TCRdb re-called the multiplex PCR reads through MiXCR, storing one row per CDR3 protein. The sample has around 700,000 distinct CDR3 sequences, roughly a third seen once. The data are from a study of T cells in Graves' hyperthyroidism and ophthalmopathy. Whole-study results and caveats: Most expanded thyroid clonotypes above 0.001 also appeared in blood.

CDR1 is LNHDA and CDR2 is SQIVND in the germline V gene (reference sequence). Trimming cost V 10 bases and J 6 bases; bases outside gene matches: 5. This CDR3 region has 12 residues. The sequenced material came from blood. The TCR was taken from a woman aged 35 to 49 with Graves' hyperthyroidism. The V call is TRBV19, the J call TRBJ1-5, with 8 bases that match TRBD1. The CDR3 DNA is TGTGCCATCCAGGGGGCTGGTCAGCCCCAGCATTTT. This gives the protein CAIQGAGQPQHF.